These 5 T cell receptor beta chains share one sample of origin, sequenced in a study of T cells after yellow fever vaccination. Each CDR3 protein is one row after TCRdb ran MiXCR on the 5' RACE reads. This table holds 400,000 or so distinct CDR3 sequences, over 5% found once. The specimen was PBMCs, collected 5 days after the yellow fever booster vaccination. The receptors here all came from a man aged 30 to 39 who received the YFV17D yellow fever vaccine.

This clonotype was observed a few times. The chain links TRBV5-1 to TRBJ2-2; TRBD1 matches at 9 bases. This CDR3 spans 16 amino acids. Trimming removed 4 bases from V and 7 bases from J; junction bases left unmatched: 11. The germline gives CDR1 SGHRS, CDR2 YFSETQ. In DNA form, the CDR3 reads TGCGCCAGCAGCGCCACAGGGGGCGCGATCATCGGGGAGCTGTTTTTT. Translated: CASSATGGAIIGELFF.

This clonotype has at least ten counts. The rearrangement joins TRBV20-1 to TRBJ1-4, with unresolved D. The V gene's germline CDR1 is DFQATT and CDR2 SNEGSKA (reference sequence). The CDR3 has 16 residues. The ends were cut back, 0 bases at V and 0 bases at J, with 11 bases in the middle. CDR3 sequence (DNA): TGCAGTGCTAGAGAAATTACAGCCGCAACTAATGAAAAACTGTTTTTT. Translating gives CSAREITAATNEKLFF.

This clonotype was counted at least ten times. This CDR3 is CASSIGVTGELFF. The DNA of the CDR3 is TGCGCCAGCAGCATAGGGGTCACCGGGGAGCTGTTTTTT. The genes are TRBV5-1 and TRBJ2-2; perhaps TRBD1 as D (5 bases). Germline-derived CDR1 and CDR2 are SGHRS and YFSETQ. Trimming shortened V by 4 bases and J by 4 bases, and 8 bases separated the two germline ends. CDR3 size: 13 residues.

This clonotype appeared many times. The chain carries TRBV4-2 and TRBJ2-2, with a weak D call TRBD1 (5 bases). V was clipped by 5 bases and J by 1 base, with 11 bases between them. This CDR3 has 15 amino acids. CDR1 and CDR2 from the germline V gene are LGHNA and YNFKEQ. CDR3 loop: CASSSHGQNTGELFF. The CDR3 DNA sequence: TGTGCCAGCAGCTCTCACGGACAGAACACCGGGGAGCTGTTTTTT.

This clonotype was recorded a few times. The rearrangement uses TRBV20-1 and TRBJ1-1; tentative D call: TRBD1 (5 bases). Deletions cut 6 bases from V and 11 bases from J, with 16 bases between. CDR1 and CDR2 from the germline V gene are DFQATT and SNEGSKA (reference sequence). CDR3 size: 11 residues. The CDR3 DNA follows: TGCAGTGCAGCCCCGGGACTCGGGGCTTTCTTT. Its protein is CSAAPGLGAFF.